The present T cell receptor beta chain was sequenced within a study of blood T cell repertoires in COVID-19. Participants were aged 18 to 89 years from 20 to 30 US areas. The CDR3 has 15 amino acids. J was trimmed by 4 bases and V by 3 bases; bases with no gene match: 8. Germline CDR1 KGHSH, CDR2 LQKENI. Under the authors' procedure: It was from reference gene primer amplification that nucleated cell counts were estimated. Sequencing used immunoSEQ multiplex PCR; TCRdb keeps in-frame clones, though not all of them. The DNA was the basis for D and trimming; V, J and clone size are from that table. The table shows under 150,000 clones, with roughly 84% occurring only once.

The sequenced sample was PBMCs or T cells enriched from blood (not recorded which). This TCR was recovered from a woman aged 50 to 65 who had been exposed to COVID-19. The chain couples TRBV18 to TRBJ1-1; TRBD1 agrees at 7 bases. The CDR3 sequence is CASSPIMTGSTEAFF. The CDR3 DNA is TGTGCCAGCTCACCGATAATGACAGGGTCCACTGAAGCTTTCTTT.